Below, 2 T cell receptor beta chains from the same sample are listed, as sequenced in a study of CD8+ T cells in alopecia areata. Following extraction, RNA underwent reverse transcription to cDNA, which served as the sequencing template. Only in-frame clones appear in the TCRdb table, and some are missing; sequencing was by immunoSEQ multiplex PCR. The sample records around 110,000 clones, around 83% being singletons. The sample's treatment: oral pan-JAK inhibitor, 5-10 mg twice daily. The sequencing used CD8+ T cells sorted from blood, collected at week 24, from a patient treated with tofacitinib. Source of these receptors: a human donor with alopecia areata.

In DNA form, the CDR3 reads TGTGCCAGCTCACCACCTTACGGGGGGGGCTACAATGAGCAGTTCTTC. Protein: CASSPPYGGGYNEQFF. The chain joins TRBV18 to TRBJ2-1; 8 bases map to TRBD2. The CDR3 sequence is 16 residues long. Germline values: CDR1 KGHSH, CDR2 LQKENI. The trim removed 0 bases at V and 3 bases at J, leaving 4 bases unmatched.

The chain links TRBV5-6 to TRBJ2-2; D not certain. Germline CDR1 is SGHDT and CDR2 is YYEEEE. Deletions cut 0 bases from V and 3 bases from J, with 9 bases between. CDR3 length equals 15 residues. The DNA for the CDR3 is TGTGCCAGCAGCTTGGGGGTACACCACACCGGGGAGCTGTTTTTT. This translates into CASSLGVHHTGELFF. The whole variable domain, remainder taken from reference TRBV5-6 and TRBJ2-2, is DAGVTQSPTHLIKTRGQQVTLRCSPKSGHDTVSWYQQALGQGPQFIFQYYEEEERQRGNFPDRFSGHQFPNYSSELNVNALLLGDSALYLCASSLGVHHTGELFFGEGSRLTVL.